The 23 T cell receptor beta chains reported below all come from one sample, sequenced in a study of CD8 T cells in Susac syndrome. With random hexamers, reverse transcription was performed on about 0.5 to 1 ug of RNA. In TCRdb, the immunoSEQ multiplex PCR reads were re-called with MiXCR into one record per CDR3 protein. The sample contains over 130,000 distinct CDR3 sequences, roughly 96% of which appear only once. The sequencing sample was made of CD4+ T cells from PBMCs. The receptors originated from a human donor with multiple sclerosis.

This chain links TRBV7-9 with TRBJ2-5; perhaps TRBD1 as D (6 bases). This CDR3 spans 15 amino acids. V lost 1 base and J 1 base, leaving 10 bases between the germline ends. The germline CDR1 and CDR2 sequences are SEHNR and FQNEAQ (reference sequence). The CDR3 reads CASSLVGAGQETQYF. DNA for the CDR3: TGTGCCAGCAGCTTAGTGGGGGCAGGCCAAGAGACCCAGTACTTC.

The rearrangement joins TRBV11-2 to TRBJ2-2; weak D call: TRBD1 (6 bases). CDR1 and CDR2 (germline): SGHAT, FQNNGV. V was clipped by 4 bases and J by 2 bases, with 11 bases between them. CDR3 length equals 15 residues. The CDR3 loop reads CASSWRQVNTGELFF. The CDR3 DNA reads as TGTGCCAGCAGCTGGAGACAGGTCAACACCGGGGAGCTGTTTTTT.

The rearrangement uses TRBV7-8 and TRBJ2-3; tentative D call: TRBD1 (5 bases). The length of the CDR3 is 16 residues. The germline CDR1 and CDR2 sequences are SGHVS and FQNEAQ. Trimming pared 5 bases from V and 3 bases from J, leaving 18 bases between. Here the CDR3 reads CASSPRTKRLTDTQYF. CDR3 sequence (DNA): TGTGCCAGCAGCCCTAGGACAAAAAGGTTAACAGATACGCAGTATTTT. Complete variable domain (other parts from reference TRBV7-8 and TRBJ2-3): GAGVSQSPRYKVAKRGQDVALRCDPISGHVSLFWYQQALGQGPEFLTYFQNEAQLDKSGLPSDRFFAERPEGSVSTLKIQRTQQEDSAVYLCASSPRTKRLTDTQYFGPGTRLTVL.

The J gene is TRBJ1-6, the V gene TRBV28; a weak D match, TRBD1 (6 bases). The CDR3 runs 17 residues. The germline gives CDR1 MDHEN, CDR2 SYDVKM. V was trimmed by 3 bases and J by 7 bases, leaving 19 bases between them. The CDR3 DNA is TGTGCCAGCAGTTTCACAGGGTCACAAACGATCAATTCACCCCTCCACTTT. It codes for CASSFTGSQTINSPLHF.

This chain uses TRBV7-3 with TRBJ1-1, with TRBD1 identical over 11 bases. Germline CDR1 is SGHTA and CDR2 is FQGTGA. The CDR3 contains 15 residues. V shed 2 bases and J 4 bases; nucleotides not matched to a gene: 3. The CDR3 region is CASSLGGTGGTEAFF. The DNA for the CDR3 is TGTGCCAGCAGCTTAGGCGGGACAGGGGGCACTGAAGCTTTCTTT.

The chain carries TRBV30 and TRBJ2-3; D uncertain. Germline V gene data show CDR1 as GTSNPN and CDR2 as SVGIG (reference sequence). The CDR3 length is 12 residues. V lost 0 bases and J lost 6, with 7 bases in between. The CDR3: CAWSVSGDTQYF. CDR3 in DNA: TGTGCCTGGAGTGTCTCGGGCGATACGCAGTATTTT.

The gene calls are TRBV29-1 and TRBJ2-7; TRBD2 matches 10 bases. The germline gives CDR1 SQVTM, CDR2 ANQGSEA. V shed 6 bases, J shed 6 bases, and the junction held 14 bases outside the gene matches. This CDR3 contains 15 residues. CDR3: CSVAPSSGGKAEQYF. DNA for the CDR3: TGCAGCGTCGCTCCTTCTAGCGGGGGTAAAGCCGAGCAGTACTTC.

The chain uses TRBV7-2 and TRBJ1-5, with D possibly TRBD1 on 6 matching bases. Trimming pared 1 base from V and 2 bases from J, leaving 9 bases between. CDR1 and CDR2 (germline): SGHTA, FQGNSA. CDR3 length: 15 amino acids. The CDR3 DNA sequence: TGTGCCAGCAGCTTAGGGGGGGCCGGCAATCAGCCCCAGCATTTT. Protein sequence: CASSLGGAGNQPQHF.

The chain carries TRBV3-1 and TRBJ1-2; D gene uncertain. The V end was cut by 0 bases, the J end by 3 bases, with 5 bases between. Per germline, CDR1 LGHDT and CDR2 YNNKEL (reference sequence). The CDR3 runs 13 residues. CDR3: CASSQDQYYGYTF. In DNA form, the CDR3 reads TGTGCCAGCAGCCAAGATCAGTACTATGGCTACACCTTC.

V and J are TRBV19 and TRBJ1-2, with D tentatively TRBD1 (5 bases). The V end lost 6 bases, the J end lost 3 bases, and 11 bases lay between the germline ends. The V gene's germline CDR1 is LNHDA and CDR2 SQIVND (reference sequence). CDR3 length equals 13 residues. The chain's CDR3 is CASSWDGDYGYTF. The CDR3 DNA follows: TGTGCCAGTAGCTGGGACGGTGACTATGGCTACACCTTC.

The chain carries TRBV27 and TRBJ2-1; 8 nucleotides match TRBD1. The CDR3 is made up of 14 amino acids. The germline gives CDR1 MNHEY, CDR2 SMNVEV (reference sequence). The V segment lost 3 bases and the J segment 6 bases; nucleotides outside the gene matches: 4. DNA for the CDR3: TGTGCCAGCAGTTTTCTTGACAGGGGCAATGAGCAGTTCTTC. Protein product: CASSFLDRGNEQFF.

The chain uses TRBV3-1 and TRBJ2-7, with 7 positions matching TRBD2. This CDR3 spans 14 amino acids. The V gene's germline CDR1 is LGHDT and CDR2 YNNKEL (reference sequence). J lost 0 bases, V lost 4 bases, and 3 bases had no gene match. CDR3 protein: CASSLRDYSYEQYF. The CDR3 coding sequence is TGTGCCAGCAGCCTACGGGACTACTCCTACGAGCAGTACTTC.

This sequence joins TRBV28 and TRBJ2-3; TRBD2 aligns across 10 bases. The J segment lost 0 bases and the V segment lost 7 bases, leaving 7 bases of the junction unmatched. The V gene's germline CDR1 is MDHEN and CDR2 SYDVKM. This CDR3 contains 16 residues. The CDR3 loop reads CASNRLAGLSTDTQYF. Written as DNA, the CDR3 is TGTGCCAGCAATAGACTAGCGGGCCTTAGCACAGATACGCAGTATTTT.

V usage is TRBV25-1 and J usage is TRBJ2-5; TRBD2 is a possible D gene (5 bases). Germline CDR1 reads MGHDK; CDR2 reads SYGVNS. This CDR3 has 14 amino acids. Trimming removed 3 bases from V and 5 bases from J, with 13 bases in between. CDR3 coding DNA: TGTGCCAGCAGTGATCGTGGGAGCTGGGAGACCCAGTACTTC. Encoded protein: CASSDRGSWETQYF.

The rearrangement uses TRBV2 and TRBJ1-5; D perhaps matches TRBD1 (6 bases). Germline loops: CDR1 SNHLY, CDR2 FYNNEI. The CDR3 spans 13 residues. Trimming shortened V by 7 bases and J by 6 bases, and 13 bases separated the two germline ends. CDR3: CASNRGERQPQHF. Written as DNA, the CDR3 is TGTGCCAGCAATAGGGGGGAGCGTCAGCCCCAGCATTTT. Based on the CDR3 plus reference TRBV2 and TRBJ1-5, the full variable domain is EPEVTQTPSHQVTQMGQEVILRCVPISNHLYFYWYRQILGQKVEFLVSFYNNEISEKSEIFDDQFSVERPDGSNFTLKIRSTKLEDSAMYFCASNRGERQPQHFGDGTRLSIL.

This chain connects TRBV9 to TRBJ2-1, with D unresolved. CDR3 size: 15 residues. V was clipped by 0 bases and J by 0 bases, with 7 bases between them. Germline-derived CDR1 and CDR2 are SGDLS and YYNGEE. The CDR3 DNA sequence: TGTGCCAGCAGCGTAGGGGCAAGCTCCTACAATGAGCAGTTCTTC. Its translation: CASSVGASSYNEQFF.

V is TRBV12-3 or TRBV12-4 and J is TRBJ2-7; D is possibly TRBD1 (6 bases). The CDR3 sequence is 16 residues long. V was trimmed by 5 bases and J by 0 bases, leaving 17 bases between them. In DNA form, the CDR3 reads TGTGCCAGCAGTCAAAGGGACACAGTAGCCTCCTACGAGCAGTACTTC. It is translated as CASSQRDTVASYEQYF.

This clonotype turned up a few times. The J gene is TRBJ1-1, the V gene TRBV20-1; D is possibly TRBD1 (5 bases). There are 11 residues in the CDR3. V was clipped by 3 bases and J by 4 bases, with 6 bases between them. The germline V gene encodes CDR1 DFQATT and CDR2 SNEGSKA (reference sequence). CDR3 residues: CSARGGTEAFF. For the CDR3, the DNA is TGCAGTGCTAGGGGGGGCACTGAAGCTTTCTTT.

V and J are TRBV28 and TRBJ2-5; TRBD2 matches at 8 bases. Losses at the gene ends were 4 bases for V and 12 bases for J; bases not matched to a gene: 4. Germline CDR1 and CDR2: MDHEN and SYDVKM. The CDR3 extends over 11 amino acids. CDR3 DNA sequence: TGTGCCAGCAGTTCTCAGCGGGGGAAGTACTTC. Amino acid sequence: CASSSQRGKYF.

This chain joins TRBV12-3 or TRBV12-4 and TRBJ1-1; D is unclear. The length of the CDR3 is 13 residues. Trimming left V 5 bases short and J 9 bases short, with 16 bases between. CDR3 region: CASSPQRVSQAFF. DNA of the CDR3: TGTGCCAGCAGTCCCCAGCGGGTCTCCCAAGCTTTCTTT.

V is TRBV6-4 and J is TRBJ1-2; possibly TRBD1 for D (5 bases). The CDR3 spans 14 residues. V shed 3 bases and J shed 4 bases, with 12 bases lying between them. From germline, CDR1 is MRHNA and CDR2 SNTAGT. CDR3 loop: CASSESGGIYGYTF. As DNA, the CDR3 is TGTGCCAGCAGTGAATCGGGGGGGATCTATGGCTACACCTTC.

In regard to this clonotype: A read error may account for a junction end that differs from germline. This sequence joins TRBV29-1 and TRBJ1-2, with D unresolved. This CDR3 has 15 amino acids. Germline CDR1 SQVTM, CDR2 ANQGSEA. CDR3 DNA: TGCGGCGTTGATATATCGGCCCGGTTGGGTTATGGCTACACCTTC. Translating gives CGVDISARLGYGYTF.

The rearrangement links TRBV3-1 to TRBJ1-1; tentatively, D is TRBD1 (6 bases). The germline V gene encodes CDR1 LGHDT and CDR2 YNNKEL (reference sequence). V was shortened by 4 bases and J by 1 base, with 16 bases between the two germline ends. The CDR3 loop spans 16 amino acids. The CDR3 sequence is CASSRNAGVGNTEAFF. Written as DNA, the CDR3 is TGTGCCAGCAGCCGAAATGCAGGGGTTGGGAACACTGAAGCTTTCTTT.